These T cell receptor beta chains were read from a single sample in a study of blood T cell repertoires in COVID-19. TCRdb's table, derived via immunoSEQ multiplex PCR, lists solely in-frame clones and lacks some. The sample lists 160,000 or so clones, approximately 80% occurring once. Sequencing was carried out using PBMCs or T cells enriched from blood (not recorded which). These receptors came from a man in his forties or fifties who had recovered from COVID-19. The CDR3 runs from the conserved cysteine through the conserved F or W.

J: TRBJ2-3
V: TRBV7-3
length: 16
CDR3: CASSRFQGAGADTQYF

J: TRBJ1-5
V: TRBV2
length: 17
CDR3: CASSGRTGGYGSQPQHF

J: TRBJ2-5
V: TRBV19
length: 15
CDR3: CASSSGTSVLETQYF

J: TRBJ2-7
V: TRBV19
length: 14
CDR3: CASSPTGTNYEQYF

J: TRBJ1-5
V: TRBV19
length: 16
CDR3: CASSDSTGTLGQPQHF

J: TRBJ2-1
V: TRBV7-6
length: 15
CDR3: CASSTGTSAYNEQFF

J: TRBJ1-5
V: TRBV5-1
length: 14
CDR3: CASSLQRVDQPQHF

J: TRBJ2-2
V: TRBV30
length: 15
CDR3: CAWSVLGAEAGELFF

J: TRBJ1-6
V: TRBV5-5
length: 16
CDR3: CASSSGQGRRNSPLHF

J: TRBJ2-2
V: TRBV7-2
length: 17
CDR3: CASSWTSGTLRAGELFF

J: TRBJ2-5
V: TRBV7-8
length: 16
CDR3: CASSPLAGGIQETQYF

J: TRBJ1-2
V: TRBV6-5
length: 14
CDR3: CASTRPLEDYGYTF

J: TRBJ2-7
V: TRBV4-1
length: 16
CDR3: CASSQDLGGATYEQYF

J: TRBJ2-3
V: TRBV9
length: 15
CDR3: CASSALPGSTDTQYF

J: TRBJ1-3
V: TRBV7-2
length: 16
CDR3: CASSLVTGVPGNTIYF

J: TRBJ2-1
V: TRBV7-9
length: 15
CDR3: CASSLGAGGPGEQFF

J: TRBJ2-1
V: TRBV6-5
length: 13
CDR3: CASTLDRSDEQFF

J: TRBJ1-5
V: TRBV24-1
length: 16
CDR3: CATSDSSGQIGRPQHF

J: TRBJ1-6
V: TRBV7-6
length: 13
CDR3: CATKTGVNSPLHF

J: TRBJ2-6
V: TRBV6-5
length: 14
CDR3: CASSRREWANVLTF

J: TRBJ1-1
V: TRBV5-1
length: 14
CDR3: CASSYTGLNTEAFF

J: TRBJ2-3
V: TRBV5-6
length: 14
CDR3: CASSQRGVTDTQYF

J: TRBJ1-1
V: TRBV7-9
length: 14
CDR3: CASSPRQGRAEAFF

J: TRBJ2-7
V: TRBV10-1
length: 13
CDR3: CASSEDYSYEQYF

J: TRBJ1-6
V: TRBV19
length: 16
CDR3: CASSQGQGAYNSPLHF

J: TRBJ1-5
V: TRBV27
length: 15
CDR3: CASSLRDGGYQPQHF

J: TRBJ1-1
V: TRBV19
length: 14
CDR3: CASRSGFGSTEAFF

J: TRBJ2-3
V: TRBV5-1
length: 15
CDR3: CASRGRAIPSDTQYF

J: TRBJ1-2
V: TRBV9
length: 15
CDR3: CASSPSGLALYGYTF

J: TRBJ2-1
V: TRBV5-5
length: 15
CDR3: CASSLRDRTYNEQFF

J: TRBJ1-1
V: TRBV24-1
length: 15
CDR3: CATSGGDRWNTEAFF

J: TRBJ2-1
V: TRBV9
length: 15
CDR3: CASSPLSSSYNEQFF

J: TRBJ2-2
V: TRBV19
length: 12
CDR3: CASSPEAQELFF

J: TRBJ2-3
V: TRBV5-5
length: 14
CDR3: CASSRTGGTDTQYF

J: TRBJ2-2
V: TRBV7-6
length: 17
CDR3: CASRIGTSGPNTGELFF

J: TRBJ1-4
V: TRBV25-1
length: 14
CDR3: CASSEYRENEKLFF

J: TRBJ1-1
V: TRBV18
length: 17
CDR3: CASSPRQGKGLNTEAFF

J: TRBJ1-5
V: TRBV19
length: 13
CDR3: CASTGGVLRPQHF

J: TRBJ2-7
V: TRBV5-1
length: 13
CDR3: CASSLEGFYEQYF

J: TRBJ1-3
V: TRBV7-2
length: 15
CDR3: CASSLRGATGNTIYF

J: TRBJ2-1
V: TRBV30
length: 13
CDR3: CAWSGGQGYEQFF

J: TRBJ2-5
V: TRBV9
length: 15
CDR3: CASSVVSGRGETQYF

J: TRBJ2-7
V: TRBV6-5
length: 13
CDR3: CASSKGVSYEQYF

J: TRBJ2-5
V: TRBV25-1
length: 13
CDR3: CASSGTRGETQYF

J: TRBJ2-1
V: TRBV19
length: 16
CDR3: CASSTTGTGGFNEQFF

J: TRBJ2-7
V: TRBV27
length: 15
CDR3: CASSSGLADYYEQYF

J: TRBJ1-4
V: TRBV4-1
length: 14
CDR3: CASSSRGGREKLFF

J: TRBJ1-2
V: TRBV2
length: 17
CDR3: CASSSLPPTGMQLRYTF

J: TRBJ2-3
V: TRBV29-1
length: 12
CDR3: CSVEAPSNTQYF

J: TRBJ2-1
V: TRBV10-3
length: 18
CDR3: CAISDPSTSGGAYNEQFF

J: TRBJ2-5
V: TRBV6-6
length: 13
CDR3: CASSLTGPETQYF

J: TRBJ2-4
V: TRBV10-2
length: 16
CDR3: CASSIGSGGTKNIQYF

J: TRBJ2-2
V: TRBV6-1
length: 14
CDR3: CASSERGGTGELFF

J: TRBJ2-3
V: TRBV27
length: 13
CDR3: CASSADRVNTQYF

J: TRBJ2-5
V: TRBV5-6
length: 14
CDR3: CASSWGQIQETQYF

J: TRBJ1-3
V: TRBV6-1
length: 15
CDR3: CASSERGFGGNTIYF

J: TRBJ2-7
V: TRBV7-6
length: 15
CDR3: CASSLGGASSYEQYF

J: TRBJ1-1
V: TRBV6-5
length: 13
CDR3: CASITDIGTEAFF

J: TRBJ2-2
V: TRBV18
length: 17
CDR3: CASSPPMGQGNTGELFF

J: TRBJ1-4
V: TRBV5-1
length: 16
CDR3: CASSLGGVTGDEKLFF